Listed below are T cell receptor beta chains from one sample, sequenced in a study of cytomegalovirus exposure and HLA in healthy donors. Profiling relied on immunoSEQ multiplex PCR, and the TCRdb table lists in-frame clones only, not all of them. The sample comprises roughly 65,000 clones, 90% to 95% of which are singletons, and about 4.3% rests with the top ten. The sequencing sample was made of PBMCs. These receptors were collected from a man younger than 35 in good health and CMV-seropositive. CDR3s include the opening cysteine and the closing phenylalanine or tryptophan. A D gene is named only where the DNA matches it firmly. The size of a clone is reported for some rows only, either as once, few or many, or as a class for expanded clones.

D gene	J gene	V gene	CDR3 length	clone size	CDR3 protein	CDR3 DNA
.	TRBJ2-3	TRBV30	14	.	CAWSRGGNTDTQYF	TGTGCCTGGAGTAGAGGGGGAAACACAGATACGCAGTATTTT
TRBD2	TRBJ2-5	TRBV30	19	.	CAWSVLRTSGRDSGETQYF	TGTGCCTGGAGTGTACTCCGGACTAGCGGGAGGGATAGCGGGGAGACCCAGTACTTC
.	TRBJ1-6	TRBV27	16	.	CASSLDPGILGSPLHF	TGTGCCAGCAGTTTGGACCCAGGGATCCTCGGCTCACCCCTCCACTTT
.	TRBJ1-3	TRBV18	15	.	CASSLTDGSGNTIYF	TGTGCCAGCTCACTCACAGACGGTTCTGGAAACACCATATATTTT
.	TRBJ2-5	TRBV30	15	.	CAWSPTADQAETQYF	TGTGCCTGGAGTCCGACCGCTGACCAGGCAGAGACCCAGTACTTC
TRBD1	TRBJ1-2	TRBV27	13	few	CASSLGTGHGYTF	TGTGCCAGCAGTTTAGGGACAGGGCATGGCTACACCTTC
TRBD2	TRBJ2-3	TRBV19	14	.	CATWEGVSTDTQYF	TGTGCCACCTGGGAGGGCGTGAGCACAGATACGCAGTATTTT
.	TRBJ1-5	TRBV28	13	.	CALGGMDNQPQHF	TGTGCCTTGGGGGGGATGGACAATCAGCCCCAGCATTTT
TRBD1	TRBJ1-6	TRBV28	14	.	CASTRDSLNSPLHF	TGTGCCAGCACCCGGGACAGCTTAAATTCACCCCTCCACTTT
TRBD1	TRBJ2-7	TRBV4-1	14	.	CASSQADRGYEQYF	TGCGCCAGCAGCCAAGCAGACAGGGGCTACGAGCAGTACTTC
TRBD1	TRBJ2-5	TRBV14	15	.	CASSLQGGPQETQYF	TGTGCCAGCAGCTTACAGGGGGGCCCCCAAGAGACCCAGTACTTC
TRBD2	TRBJ2-1	TRBV4-1	16	.	CASSHDGTSQWHEQFF	TGCGCCAGCAGCCATGATGGGACTAGCCAATGGCATGAGCAGTTCTTC
.	TRBJ1-2	TRBV19	12	.	CASEKEGYGYTF	TGTGCCTCCGAAAAGGAGGGCTATGGCTACACCTTC
TRBD1	TRBJ1-4	TRBV28	15	.	CASSGWTGGIEKLFF	TGTGCCAGCAGTGGGTGGACAGGGGGCATTGAAAAACTGTTTTTT
.	TRBJ1-2	TRBV29-1	15	.	CSVRLIGGIGYGYTF	TGCAGCGTCCGGTTGATAGGGGGAATAGGATATGGCTACACCTTC
.	TRBJ2-7	TRBV7-6	15	.	CASSFAAESIYEQYF	TGTGCCAGCAGCTTTGCGGCAGAAAGTATCTACGAGCAGTACTTC
.	TRBJ2-7	TRBV28	15	once	CASRQNTGRIYEQYF	TGTGCCAGCAGACAGAATACAGGACGGATTTACGAGCAGTACTTC
TRBD1	TRBJ1-1	TRBV10-3	15	.	CAISGTGLGGTEAFF	TGTGCCATCAGTGGGACAGGGTTGGGGGGGACTGAAGCTTTCTTT
.	TRBJ1-2	TRBV4-1	14	.	CASSQGRTNYGYTF	TGCGCCAGCAGCCAGGGGAGGACTAACTATGGCTACACCTTC
TRBD2	TRBJ2-7	TRBV5-1	17	once	CASSPTRTSGFSYEQYF	TGCGCCAGCAGCCCTACCCGGACTAGCGGGTTCTCCTACGAGCAGTACTTC
TRBD1	TRBJ1-2	TRBV30	14	.	CAWSDRQGNYGYTF	TGTGCCTGGAGTGATCGACAGGGAAACTATGGCTACACCTTC
TRBD2	TRBJ2-1	TRBV10-3	15	once	CAIRNSGGSYNEQFF	TGTGCCATCAGAAATAGCGGGGGCTCCTACAATGAGCAGTTCTTC
TRBD1	TRBJ2-1	TRBV11-2	13	.	CASSLPGGREQFF	TGTGCCAGCAGCTTACCAGGGGGTCGTGAGCAGTTCTTC
TRBD2	TRBJ2-2	TRBV2	15	.	CASSAAGAAPGELFF	TGTGCCAGCAGTGCGGCGGGAGCGGCCCCCGGGGAGCTGTTTTTT
.	TRBJ1-1	TRBV18	11	.	CASSSDSEAFF	TGTGCCAGCTCATCCGACAGCGAAGCTTTCTTT
.	TRBJ2-3	TRBV2	13	.	CASRTGGAGTQYF	TGTGCCAGCAGGACCGGGGGAGCGGGTACGCAGTATTTT
.	TRBJ1-2	TRBV27	14	.	CASSSPGSGYGYTF	TGTGCCAGCAGTTCCCCCGGTAGTGGCTATGGCTACACCTTC
.	TRBJ1-1	TRBV4-1	15	.	CASSQATGLATEAFF	TGCGCCAGCAGCCAGGCAACAGGGTTGGCCACTGAAGCTTTCTTT
.	TRBJ1-2	TRBV7-9	13	.	CASSFPGEYGYTF	TGTGCCAGCAGCTTTCCCGGGGAGTATGGCTACACCTTC
.	TRBJ2-2	TRBV6-6	14	.	CASSYSRGAGELFF	TGTGCCAGCAGTTACTCCAGGGGGGCCGGGGAGCTGTTTTTT
TRBD2	TRBJ2-3	TRBV5-1	18	.	CASSLPAASGGATDTQYF	TGCGCCAGCAGCCTCCCGGCAGCCAGCGGGGGGGCAACAGATACGCAGTATTTT
.	TRBJ2-2	TRBV5-5	12	.	CASSFFTGELFF	TGTGCCAGCAGCTTCTTCACCGGGGAGCTGTTTTTT
TRBD2	TRBJ2-1	TRBV12-5	20	.	CASGLSVGGLILEGYNEQFF	TGTGCTAGTGGTTTGTCCGTCGGGGGGTTAATACTTGAGGGCTACAATGAGCAGTTCTTC
.	TRBJ1-1	TRBV27	14	.	CASSLGGRNTEAFF	TGTGCCAGCAGTTTGGGGGGAAGGAACACTGAAGCTTTCTTT
.	TRBJ2-3	TRBV6-1	17	.	CASSVASASGSTDTQYF	TGTGCCAGCAGTGTCGCATCAGCCTCGGGGAGCACAGATACGCAGTATTTT
.	TRBJ1-2	TRBV7-2	14	.	CASSVGDILYGYTF	TGTGCCAGCAGCGTGGGGGACATCCTCTATGGCTACACCTTC
.	TRBJ2-4	TRBV4-2	16	.	CASSQDRRIAKNIQYF	TGTGCCAGCAGCCAAGATAGAAGAATAGCCAAAAACATTCAGTACTTC
TRBD2	TRBJ2-5	TRBV7-9	15	.	CASSLAGTTQETQYF	TGTGCCAGCAGCTTAGCCGGGACTACCCAAGAGACCCAGTACTTC
.	TRBJ1-4	TRBV30	14	.	CAWSPGPTNEKLFF	TGTGCCTGGTCGCCAGGCCCAACTAATGAAAAACTGTTTTTT
.	TRBJ2-7	TRBV18	14	.	CASSPRGAGYEQYF	TGTGCCAGCTCACCGAGAGGCGCCGGCTACGAGCAGTACTTC
.	TRBJ1-1	TRBV7-2	15	.	CASSLVGGANTEAFF	TGTGCCAGCAGCTTAGTAGGGGGGGCCAACACTGAAGCTTTCTTT
.	TRBJ1-1	TRBV6-6	15	.	CASTVGAVRNTEAFF	TGTGCCAGCACCGTGGGGGCCGTGAGGAACACTGAAGCTTTCTTT
TRBD1	TRBJ1-5	TRBV6-1	18	once	CASSALYRDRGTNQPQHF	TGTGCCAGCAGTGCCTTGTACCGGGACAGGGGCACCAATCAGCCCCAGCATTTT
.	TRBJ1-1	TRBV10-1	13	.	CASSAQVDTEAFF	TGCGCCAGCAGTGCCCAGGTGGACACTGAAGCTTTCTTT
TRBD1	TRBJ1-5	TRBV6-6	15	.	CASSYLTGQNQPQHF	TGTGCCAGCAGTTACTTGACAGGGCAAAATCAGCCCCAGCATTTT
.	TRBJ1-2	TRBV29-1	15	.	CSVVWGSRVPNVYTF	TGCAGCGTTGTGTGGGGATCCAGGGTCCCTAATGTCTACACCTTC
.	TRBJ2-7	TRBV28	15	once	CASSFDGGTGYEQYF	TGTGCCAGCAGTTTCGATGGGGGGACGGGCTACGAGCAGTACTTC
.	TRBJ2-3	TRBV5-5	12	.	CASNQVADTQYF	TGTGCCAGCAACCAGGTCGCAGATACGCAGTATTTT
.	TRBJ2-3	TRBV14	14	once	CASSQDHGADTQYF	TGTGCCAGCAGCCAAGATCACGGGGCAGATACGCAGTATTTT
.	TRBJ2-2	TRBV15	14	.	CATSTTVNTGELFF	TGTGCCACCAGCACGACAGTGAACACCGGGGAGCTGTTTTTT
.	TRBJ1-6	TRBV18	16	.	CASSPRSGDNNSPLHF	TGTGCCAGCTCACCACGGTCCGGCGACAATAATTCACCCCTCCACTTT
.	TRBJ2-2	TRBV4-1	17	.	CASSQRASQPITGELFF	TGCGCCAGCAGCCAAAGAGCGTCCCAGCCGATCACCGGGGAGCTGTTTTTT
TRBD1	TRBJ2-5	TRBV5-6	15	.	CASSFSDRVGETQYF	TGTGCCAGCAGCTTTTCGGACAGGGTTGGGGAGACCCAGTACTTC
.	TRBJ1-3	TRBV5-1	15	.	CASSLAPGAGNTIYF	TGCGCCAGCAGCTTGGCCCCAGGGGCCGGAAACACCATATATTTT